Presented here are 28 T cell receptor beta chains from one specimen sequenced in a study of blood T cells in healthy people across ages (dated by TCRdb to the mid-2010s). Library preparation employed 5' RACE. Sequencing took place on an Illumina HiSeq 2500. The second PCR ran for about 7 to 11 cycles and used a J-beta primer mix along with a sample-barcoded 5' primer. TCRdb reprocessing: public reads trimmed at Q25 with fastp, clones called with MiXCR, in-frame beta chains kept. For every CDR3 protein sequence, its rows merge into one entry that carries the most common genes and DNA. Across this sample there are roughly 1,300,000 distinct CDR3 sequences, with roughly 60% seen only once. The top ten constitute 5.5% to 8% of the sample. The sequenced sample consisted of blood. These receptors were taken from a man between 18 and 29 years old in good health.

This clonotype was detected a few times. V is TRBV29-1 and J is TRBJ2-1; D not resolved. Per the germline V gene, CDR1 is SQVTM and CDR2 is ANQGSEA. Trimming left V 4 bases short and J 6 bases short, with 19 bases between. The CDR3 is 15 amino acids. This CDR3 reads CSVGPASSISNEQFF. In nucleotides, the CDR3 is TGCAGCGTTGGACCAGCTTCCTCCATCAGCAATGAGCAGTTCTTC.

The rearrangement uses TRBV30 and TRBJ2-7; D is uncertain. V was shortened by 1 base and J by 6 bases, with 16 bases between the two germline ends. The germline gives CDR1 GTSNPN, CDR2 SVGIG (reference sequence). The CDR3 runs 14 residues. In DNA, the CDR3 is TGTGCCTGGAGTGCCCAGTCGCTGGACGGCGAGCAGTACTTC. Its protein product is CAWSAQSLDGEQYF.

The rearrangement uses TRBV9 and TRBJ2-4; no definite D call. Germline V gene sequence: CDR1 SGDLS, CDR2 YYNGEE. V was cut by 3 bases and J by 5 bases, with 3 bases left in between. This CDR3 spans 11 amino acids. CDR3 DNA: TGTGCCAGCAGCGACGAAAACATTCAGTACTTC. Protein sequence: CASSDENIQYF.

DNA of the CDR3: TGCGCCAGCAGCCAGGTCCTTGGCCTGGGGGGTATATACGAGCAGTACTTC. Its protein is CASSQVLGLGGIYEQYF. This rearrangement joins TRBV4-1 to TRBJ2-7; D might be TRBD2 (6 bases). The CDR3 sequence is 17 residues long. Germline CDR1 MGHRA, CDR2 YSYEKL. V was trimmed by 3 bases and J by 4 bases, leaving 22 bases between them.

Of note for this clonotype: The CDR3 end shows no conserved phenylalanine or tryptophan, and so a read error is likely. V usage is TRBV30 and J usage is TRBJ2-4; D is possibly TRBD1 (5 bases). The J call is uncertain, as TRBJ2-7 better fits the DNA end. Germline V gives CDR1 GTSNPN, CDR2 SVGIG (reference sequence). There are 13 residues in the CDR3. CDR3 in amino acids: CAWRKAGPYEQYS. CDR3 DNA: TGTGCCTGGAGGAAAGCAGGGCCCTACGAGCAGTACTCC.

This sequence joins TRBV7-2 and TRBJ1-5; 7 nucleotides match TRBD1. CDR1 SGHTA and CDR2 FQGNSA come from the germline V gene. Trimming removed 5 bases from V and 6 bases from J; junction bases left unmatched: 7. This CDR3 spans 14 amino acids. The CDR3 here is CASSIRQGVQPQHF. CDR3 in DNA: TGTGCCAGCAGCATAAGACAGGGTGTTCAGCCCCAGCATTTT.

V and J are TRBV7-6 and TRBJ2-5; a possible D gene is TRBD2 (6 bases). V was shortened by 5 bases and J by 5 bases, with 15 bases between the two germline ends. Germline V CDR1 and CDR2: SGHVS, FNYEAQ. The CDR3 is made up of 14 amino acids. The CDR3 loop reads CASSPTAGIETQYF. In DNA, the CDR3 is TGTGCCAGCAGCCCTACGGCGGGGATTGAGACCCAGTACTTC.

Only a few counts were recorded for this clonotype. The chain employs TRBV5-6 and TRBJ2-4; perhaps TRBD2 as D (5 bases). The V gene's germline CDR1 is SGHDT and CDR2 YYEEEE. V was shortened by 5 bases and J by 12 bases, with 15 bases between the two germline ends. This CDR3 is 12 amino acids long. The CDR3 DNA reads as TGTGCCAGCAGTTCTGGACTGGGTCGTCAGTACTTC. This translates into CASSSGLGRQYF.

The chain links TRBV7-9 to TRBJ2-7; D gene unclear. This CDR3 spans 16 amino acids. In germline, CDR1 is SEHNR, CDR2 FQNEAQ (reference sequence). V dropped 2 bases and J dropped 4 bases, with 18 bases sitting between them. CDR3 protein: CASSLNPGEADYEQYF. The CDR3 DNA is TGTGCCAGCAGCTTAAATCCTGGAGAGGCAGATTACGAGCAGTACTTC.

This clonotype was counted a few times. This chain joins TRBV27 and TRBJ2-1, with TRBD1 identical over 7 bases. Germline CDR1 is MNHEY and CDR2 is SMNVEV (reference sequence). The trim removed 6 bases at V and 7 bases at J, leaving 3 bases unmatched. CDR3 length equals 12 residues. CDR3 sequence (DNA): TGTGCCAGCAGGCAACAGGGGAATGAGCAGTTCTTC. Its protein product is CASRQQGNEQFF.

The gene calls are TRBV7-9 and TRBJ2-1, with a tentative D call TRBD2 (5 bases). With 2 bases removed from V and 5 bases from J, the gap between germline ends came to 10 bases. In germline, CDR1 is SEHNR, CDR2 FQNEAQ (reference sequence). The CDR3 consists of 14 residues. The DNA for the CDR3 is TGTGCCAGCAGCTTAAAAGCGGCAGACAATGAGCAGTTCTTC. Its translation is CASSLKAADNEQFF.

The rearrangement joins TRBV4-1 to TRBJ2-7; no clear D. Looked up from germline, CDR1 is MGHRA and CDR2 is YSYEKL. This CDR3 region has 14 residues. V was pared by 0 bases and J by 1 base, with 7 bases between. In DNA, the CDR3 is TGCGCCAGCAGCCAAGATTATAGTTCCTACGAGCAGTACTTC. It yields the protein CASSQDYSSYEQYF.

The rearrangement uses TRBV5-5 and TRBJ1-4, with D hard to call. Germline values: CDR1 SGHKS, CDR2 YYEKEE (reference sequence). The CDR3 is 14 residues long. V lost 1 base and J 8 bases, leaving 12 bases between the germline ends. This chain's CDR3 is CASSLSRSDEKLFF. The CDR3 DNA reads TGTGCCAGCAGCTTGTCAAGGTCGGACGAAAAACTGTTTTTT.

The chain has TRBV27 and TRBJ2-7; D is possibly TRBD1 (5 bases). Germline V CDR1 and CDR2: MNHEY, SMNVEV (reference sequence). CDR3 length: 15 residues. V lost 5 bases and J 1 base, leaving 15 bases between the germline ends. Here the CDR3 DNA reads TGTGCCAGCAGTGCCAATTACAGGTTATCCTACGAGCAGTACTTC. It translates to CASSANYRLSYEQYF.

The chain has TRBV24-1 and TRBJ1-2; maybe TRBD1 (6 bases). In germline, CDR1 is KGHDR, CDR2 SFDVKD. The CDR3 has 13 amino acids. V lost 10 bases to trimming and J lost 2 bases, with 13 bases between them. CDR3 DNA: TGTGCCACAGGAACCCAGGGGAACTATGGCTACACCTTC. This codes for CATGTQGNYGYTF.

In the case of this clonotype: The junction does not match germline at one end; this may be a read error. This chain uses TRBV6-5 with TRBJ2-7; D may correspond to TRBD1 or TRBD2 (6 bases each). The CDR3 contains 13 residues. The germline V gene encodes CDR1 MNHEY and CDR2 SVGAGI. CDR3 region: CASSAPGAKTQYF. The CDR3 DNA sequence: TGCGCCAGCAGTGCACCGGGGGCCAAAACCCAGTACTTC.

The CDR3 here is CASSYSYGHRQETQYF. CDR3 nucleotide sequence: TGTGCCAGCAGTTACTCGTACGGACACCGACAAGAGACCCAGTACTTC. The chain links TRBV6-5 to TRBJ2-5; TRBD1 is a possible D gene (5 bases). Germline CDR1 and CDR2: MNHEY and SVGAGI. V was cut by 0 bases and J by 2 bases, with 13 bases left in between. This CDR3 is 16 amino acids long.

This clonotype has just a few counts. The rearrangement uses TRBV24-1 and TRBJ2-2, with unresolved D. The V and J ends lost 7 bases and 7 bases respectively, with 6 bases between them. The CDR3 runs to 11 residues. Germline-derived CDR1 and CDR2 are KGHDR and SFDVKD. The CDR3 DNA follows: TGTGCCACCAGCCAGAGCGGGGAGCTGTTTTTT. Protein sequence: CATSQSGELFF.

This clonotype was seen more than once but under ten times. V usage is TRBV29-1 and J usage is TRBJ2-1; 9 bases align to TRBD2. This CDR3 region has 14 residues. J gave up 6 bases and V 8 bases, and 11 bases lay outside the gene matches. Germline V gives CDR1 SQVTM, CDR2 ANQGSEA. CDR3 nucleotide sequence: TGCAGCTCGATGGTTAGCGGGAGCTCCAATGAGCAGTTCTTC. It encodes CSSMVSGSSNEQFF.

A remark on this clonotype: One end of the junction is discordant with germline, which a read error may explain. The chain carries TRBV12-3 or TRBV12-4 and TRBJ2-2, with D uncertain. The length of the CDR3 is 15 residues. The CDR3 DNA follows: TGTGCCAGCAGTTTCCTGGGAACGAAGACCGGGGAGCTGTTTTTT. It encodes CASSFLGTKTGELFF.

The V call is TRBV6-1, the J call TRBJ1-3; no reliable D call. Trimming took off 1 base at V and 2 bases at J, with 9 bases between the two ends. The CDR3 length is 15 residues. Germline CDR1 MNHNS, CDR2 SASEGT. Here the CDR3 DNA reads TGTGCCAGCAGTGAAGATGCAGCTACTGGAAACACCATATATTTT. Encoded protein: CASSEDAATGNTIYF.

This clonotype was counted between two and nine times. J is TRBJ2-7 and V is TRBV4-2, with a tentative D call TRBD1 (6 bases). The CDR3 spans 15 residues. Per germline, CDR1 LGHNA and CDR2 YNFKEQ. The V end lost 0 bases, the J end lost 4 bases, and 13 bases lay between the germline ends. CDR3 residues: CASSQDSDSDYEQYF. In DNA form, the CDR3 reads TGTGCCAGCAGCCAAGATTCGGACAGTGATTACGAGCAGTACTTC.

CDR3 nucleotide sequence: TGCAGCGTTGGATGGAGGCCTGCGGTGTTTGGTGGCTACACCTTC. It is translated as CSVGWRPAVFGGYTF. This chain joins TRBV29-1 and TRBJ1-2; no definite D call. The germline gives CDR1 SQVTM, CDR2 ANQGSEA. V was pared by 4 bases and J by 7 bases, with 22 bases between. The CDR3 contains 15 residues.

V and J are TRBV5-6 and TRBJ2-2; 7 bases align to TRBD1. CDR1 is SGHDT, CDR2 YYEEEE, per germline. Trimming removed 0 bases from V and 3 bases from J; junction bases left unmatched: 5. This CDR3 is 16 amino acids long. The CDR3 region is CASSLGTGVYTGELFF. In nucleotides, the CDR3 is TGTGCCAGCAGCTTGGGTACAGGGGTCTACACCGGGGAGCTGTTTTTT. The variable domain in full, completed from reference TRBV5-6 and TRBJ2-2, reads DAGVTQSPTHLIKTRGQQVTLRCSPKSGHDTVSWYQQALGQGPQFIFQYYEEEERQRGNFPDRFSGHQFPNYSSELNVNALLLGDSALYLCASSLGTGVYTGELFFGEGSRLTVL.

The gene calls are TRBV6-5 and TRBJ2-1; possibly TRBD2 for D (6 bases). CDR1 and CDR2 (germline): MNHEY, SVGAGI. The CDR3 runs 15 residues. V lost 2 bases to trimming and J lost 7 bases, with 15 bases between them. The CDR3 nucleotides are TGTGCCAGCAGTTACGAGGGAGGTTTAAGGAATGAGCAGTTCTTC. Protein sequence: CASSYEGGLRNEQFF.

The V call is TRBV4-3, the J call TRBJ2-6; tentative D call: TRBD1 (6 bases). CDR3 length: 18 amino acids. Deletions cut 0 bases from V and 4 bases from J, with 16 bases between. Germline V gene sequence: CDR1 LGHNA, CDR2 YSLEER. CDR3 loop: CASSQDSTTGTGANVLTF. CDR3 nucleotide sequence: TGCGCCAGCAGCCAAGATTCAACCACCGGGACAGGGGCCAACGTCCTGACTTTC.

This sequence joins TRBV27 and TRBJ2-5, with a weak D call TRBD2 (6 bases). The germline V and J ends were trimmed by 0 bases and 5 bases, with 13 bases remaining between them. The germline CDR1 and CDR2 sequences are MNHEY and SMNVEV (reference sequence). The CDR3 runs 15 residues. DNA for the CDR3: TGTGCCAGCAGTTTATCGAGGAGGGGCGGGGAGACCCAGTACTTC. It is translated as CASSLSRRGGETQYF.

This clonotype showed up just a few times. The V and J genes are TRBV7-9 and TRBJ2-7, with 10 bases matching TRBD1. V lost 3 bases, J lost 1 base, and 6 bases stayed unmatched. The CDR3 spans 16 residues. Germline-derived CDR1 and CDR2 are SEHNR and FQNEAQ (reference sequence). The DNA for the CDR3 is TGTGCCAGCAGCTTTAGTCCGGGACAGGGGTCCTACGAGCAGTACTTC. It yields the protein CASSFSPGQGSYEQYF.